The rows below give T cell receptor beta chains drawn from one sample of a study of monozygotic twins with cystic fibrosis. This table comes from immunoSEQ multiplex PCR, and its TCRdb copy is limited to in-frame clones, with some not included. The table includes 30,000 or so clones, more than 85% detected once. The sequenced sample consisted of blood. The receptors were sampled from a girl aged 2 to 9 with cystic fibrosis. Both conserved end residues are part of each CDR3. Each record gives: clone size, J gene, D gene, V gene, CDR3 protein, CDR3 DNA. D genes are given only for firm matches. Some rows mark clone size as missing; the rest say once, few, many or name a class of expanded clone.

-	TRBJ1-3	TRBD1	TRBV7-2	CASSYGTGGNTIYF	TGTGCCAGCAGCTACGGGACAGGGGGAAACACCATATATTTT
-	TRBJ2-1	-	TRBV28	CASSLSGQWNEQFF	TGTGCCAGCAGCTTAAGCGGCCAATGGAATGAGCAGTTCTTC
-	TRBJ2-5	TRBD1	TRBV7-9	CASSLDPPGQGGHF	TGTGCCAGCAGCTTAGATCCCCCTGGACAGGGGGGCCACTTC
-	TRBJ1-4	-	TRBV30	CACGPTNEKLFF	TGTGCCTGCGGACCAACTAATGAAAAACTGTTTTTT
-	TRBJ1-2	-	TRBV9	CASSVGRNFGYTF	TGTGCCAGCAGCGTCGGAAGGAACTTTGGCTACACCTTC
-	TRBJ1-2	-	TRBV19	CASSGGLWDGHNYGYTF	TGTGCCAGTAGTGGCGGCCTCTGGGACGGACATAACTATGGCTACACCTTC
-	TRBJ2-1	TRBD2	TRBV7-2	CASSLAGGGAYNEQFF	TGTGCCAGCAGCTTAGCGGGCGGGGGGGCCTACAATGAGCAGTTCTTC
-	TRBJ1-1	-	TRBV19	CASSKPWTNTEAFF	TGTGCCAGTAGTAAACCATGGACAAACACTGAAGCTTTCTTT
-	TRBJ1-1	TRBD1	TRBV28	CASKRDRGPEREAFF	TGTGCCAGCAAGAGGGACAGGGGGCCAGAGAGGGAAGCTTTCTTT
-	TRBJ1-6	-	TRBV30	CAWSVGPNPPLHF	TGTGCCTGGAGTGTCGGGCCCAACCCACCCCTCCACTTT
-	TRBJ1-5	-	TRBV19	CASSMGGRQPQHF	TGTGCCAGTAGTATGGGGGGTCGGCAGCCCCAGCATTTT
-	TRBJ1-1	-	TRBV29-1	CSVERNLNTEAFF	TGCAGCGTTGAGAGGAACCTGAACACTGAAGCTTTCTTT
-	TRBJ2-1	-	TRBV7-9	CASSLEGLFTGRSYNEQFF	TGTGCCAGCAGCTTAGAAGGACTGTTCACAGGGAGGTCCTACAATGAGCAGTTCTTC
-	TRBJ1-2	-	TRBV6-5	CASSYIGVYGYTF	TGTGCCAGCAGTTACATAGGGGTCTATGGCTACACCTTC
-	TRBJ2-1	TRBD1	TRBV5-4	CASSQITGVSEQFF	TGTGCCAGCAGCCAAATCACAGGGGTGAGTGAGCAGTTCTTC
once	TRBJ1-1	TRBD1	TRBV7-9	CASTVQGKWTEAFF	TGTGCCAGCACGGTACAGGGGAAATGGACTGAAGCTTTCTTT
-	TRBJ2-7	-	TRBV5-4	CASSPGDGREQYF	TGTGCCAGCAGCCCCGGAGATGGGCGCGAGCAGTACTTC
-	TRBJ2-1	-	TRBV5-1	CASSLEGGPWDEQFF	TGCGCCAGCAGCTTGGAGGGGGGGCCCTGGGACGAGCAGTTCTTC
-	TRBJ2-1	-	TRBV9	CASSFGDNEQFF	TGTGCCAGCAGCTTTGGTGACAATGAGCAGTTCTTC
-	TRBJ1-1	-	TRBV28	CASSPPGAEASEAFF	TGTGCCAGCAGTCCTCCGGGGGCAGAGGCCTCTGAAGCTTTCTTT
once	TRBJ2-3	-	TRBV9	CASSVAGGGGDTQYF	TGTGCCAGCAGCGTAGCAGGGGGCGGGGGAGATACGCAGTATTTT
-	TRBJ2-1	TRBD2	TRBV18	CASSSGTSGYNEQFF	TGTGCCAGCTCCTCCGGGACTAGCGGGTACAATGAGCAGTTCTTC
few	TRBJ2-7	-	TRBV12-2	CASRLESGQRHYEQYF	TGTGCAAGTCGCTTAGAGTCGGGGCAGAGACACTACGAGCAGTACTTC
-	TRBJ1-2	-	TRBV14	CASSQALGRGQGYTF	TGTGCCAGCAGCCAAGCCCTTGGCAGGGGCCAAGGCTACACCTTC
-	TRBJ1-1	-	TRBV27	CASAWGRGNTEAFF	TGTGCCAGCGCCTGGGGCAGGGGGAACACTGAAGCTTTCTTT
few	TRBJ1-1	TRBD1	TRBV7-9	CASSGQSGVTEAFF	TGTGCCAGCTCGGGACAGTCAGGAGTCACTGAAGCTTTCTTT
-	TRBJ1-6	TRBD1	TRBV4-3	CASSLETGRNSPLHF	TGCGCCAGCAGCCTAGAGACAGGGCGGAATTCACCCCTCCACTTT
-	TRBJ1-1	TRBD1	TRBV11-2	CASSWGGQGTNTEAFF	TGTGCCAGCAGCTGGGGGGGACAGGGGACGAACACTGAAGCTTTCTTT
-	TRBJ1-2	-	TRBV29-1	CSVEDLQYGYTF	TGCAGCGTTGAAGATCTACAGTATGGCTACACCTTC
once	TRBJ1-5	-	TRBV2	CASIRNRHSVQPQHF	TGTGCCAGCATAAGGAACAGACACAGCGTTCAGCCCCAGCATTTT
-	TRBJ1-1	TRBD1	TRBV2	CASSEEGATRYEAFF	TGTGCCAGCAGTGAAGAGGGGGCCACCCGATATGAAGCTTTCTTT
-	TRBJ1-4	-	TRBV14	CASSPIQGSGEKLFF	TGTGCCAGCAGCCCTATTCAGGGGAGTGGTGAAAAACTGTTTTTT
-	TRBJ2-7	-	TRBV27	CASSLGATYEQYF	TGTGCCAGCAGTTTAGGAGCCACATACGAGCAGTACTTC